This T cell receptor (beta chain) is from a study of cytomegalovirus exposure and HLA in healthy donors. Study at large: In an earlier analysis, approximately 120 million unique TCR beta sequences were found from some 180 million T cells.

Concerning this clone: The antigen is not known.

This PCR relied on a set of 60 Vbeta primers and 13 Jbeta primers. This table comes from immunoSEQ multiplex PCR, and its TCRdb copy is limited to in-frame clones, with some not included. The sample lists about 200,000 clones, 82% seen once, with 1.7% in the top ten. Study observations and caveats: In a later analysis, approximately 15,000 TCR beta sequences were associated with HLA alleles at 0.05 false discovery rate. Per published accounts, TCR beta sequences correctly predicted the HLA-A and HLA-B alleles of most subjects.

Healthy bone marrow donors made up the cohort. The ends lost 2 bases at V and 5 bases at J; junction bases unmatched: 5. CDR3 size: 16 residues. The germline V gene encodes CDR1 SNHLY and CDR2 FYNNEI. The genes are TRBV2 and TRBJ2-2; 10 bases are shared with TRBD1. This receptor was taken from a woman under 30 in good health and CMV-seronegative. The sample was PBMCs. The CDR3, as DNA: TGTGCCAGCAGTGAACTTGGGACAGGGGCAACCGGGGAGCTGTTTTTT. This sequence encodes CASSELGTGATGELFF.